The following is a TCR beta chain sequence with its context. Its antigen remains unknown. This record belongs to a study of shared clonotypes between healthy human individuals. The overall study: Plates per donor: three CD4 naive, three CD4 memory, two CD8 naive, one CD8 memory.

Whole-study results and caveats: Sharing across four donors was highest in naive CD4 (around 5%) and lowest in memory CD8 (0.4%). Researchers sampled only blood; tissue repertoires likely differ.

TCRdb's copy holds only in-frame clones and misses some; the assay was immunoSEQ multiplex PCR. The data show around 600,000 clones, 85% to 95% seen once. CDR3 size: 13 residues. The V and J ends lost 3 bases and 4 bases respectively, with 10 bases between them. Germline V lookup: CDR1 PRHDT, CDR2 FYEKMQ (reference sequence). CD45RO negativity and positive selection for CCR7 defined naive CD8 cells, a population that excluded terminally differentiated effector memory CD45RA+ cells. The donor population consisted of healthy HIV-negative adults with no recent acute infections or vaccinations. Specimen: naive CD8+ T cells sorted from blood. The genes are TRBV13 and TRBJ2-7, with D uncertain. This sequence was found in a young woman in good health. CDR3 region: CASSLGRVYEQYF. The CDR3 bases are TGTGCCAGCAGCTTGGGCCGGGTGTACGAGCAGTACTTC.